This T cell receptor beta chain derives from a study of OX40 agonist ivuxolimab in advanced cancers. Turning to the study itself: Treatment of patients was with ivuxolimab, an agonistic anti-OX40 (CD134) antibody. Anti-PD-1, anti-PD-L1 or anti-CTLA-4 therapy given earlier was allowed, and around 40% had some. General observations from the study: Fewer expanded clones were found on average in CD4+ than in CD8+ T cells.

The repertoire was sequenced with immunoSEQ multiplex PCR; TCRdb's copy has only in-frame clones and lacks some. The sample yields about 40,000 clones, around four fifths seen once. Germline CDR1 reads SGHNT; CDR2 reads YYREEE (reference sequence). The CDR3 has 17 amino acids. The germline V and J ends were trimmed by 3 bases and 8 bases, with 24 bases remaining between them. Comments on this clone: Its antigen is unidentified.

This clonotype was sampled from an adult with an advanced solid tumor such as melanoma, head and neck, liver or kidney cancer. The chain combines TRBV5-4 with TRBJ2-1, with D perhaps TRBD2 (6 bases). This material consisted of CD4+ or CD8+ T cells sorted from blood, taken in a trial of the OX40 agonist ivuxolimab. DNA for the CDR3: TGTGCCAGCAGCTCTCTAGCTCTAAGGGGAGGAATTGATGAGCAGTTCTTC. Translated, it gives CASSSLALRGGIDEQFF.